Presented here are 10 T cell receptor beta chains from one specimen sequenced in a study of CD8 T cells in Susac syndrome. cDNA came from about 0.46 to 1 ug RNA primed by random hexamers. TCRdb analysed the immunoSEQ multiplex PCR reads with MiXCR anew, one entry per CDR3 protein. Found here are approximately 87,000 distinct CDR3 sequences, approximately 96% of them singletons; the top ten hold more than 0.35%. Specimen: CD8+ T cells from PBMCs. Source of these receptors: a human donor with Susac syndrome.

The chain recombines TRBV4-1 with TRBJ2-7, with TRBD1 matching 7 bases. CDR3 length equals 15 residues. V shed 0 bases and J 2 bases; nucleotides not matched to a gene: 4. Germline assignment: CDR1 MGHRA and CDR2 YSYEKL. The CDR3 loop is CASSQETGPPYEQYV. The CDR3 nucleotides read TGCGCCAGCAGCCAAGAGACAGGGCCCCCCTACGAGCAGTACGTC.

This clonotype was found once. The chain couples TRBV11-2 to TRBJ2-3, with D hard to call. CDR3 size: 11 residues. Germline-derived CDR1 and CDR2 are SGHAT and FQNNGV. The ends were cut back, 2 bases at V and 6 bases at J, with 3 bases in the middle. The chain's CDR3 is CASSLPDTQYF. Here the CDR3 DNA reads TGTGCCAGCAGCTTACCTGATACGCAGTATTTT.

The chain uses TRBV6-1 and TRBJ2-7, with TRBD1 matching over 7 bases. CDR1 and CDR2 from the germline V gene are MNHNS and SASEGT. The CDR3 runs 16 residues. J lost 2 bases, V lost 2 bases, and 9 bases had no gene match. The CDR3 DNA reads as TGTGCCAGCAGTGAACAAGGCGGGCAGGGGGCCTACGAGCAGTACGTC. Translating gives CASSEQGGQGAYEQYV.

V is TRBV5-6 and J is TRBJ2-2; no clear D. CDR3 length equals 12 residues. Germline V lookup: CDR1 SGHDT, CDR2 YYEEEE. Trimming cost V 4 bases and J 5 bases, with 6 bases left between them. CDR3 sequence: CASSPLTGELFF. DNA of the CDR3: TGTGCCAGCAGCCCGTTAACCGGGGAGCTGTTTTTT.

The chain is built from TRBV12-3 or TRBV12-4 and TRBJ1-6; no clear D. This CDR3 is built from 14 residues. Trimming removed 1 base from V and 13 bases from J, with 14 bases in between. The CDR3 is CASSLVYPNGPLHF. CDR3 nucleotides: TGTGCCAGCAGTTTAGTTTATCCCAATGGGCCCCTCCACTTT.

This clonotype showed up just once. This chain uses TRBV6-6 with TRBJ2-3; 13 bases line up with TRBD2. Germline V CDR1 and CDR2: MNHNY, SVGAGI (reference sequence). Trimming took 6 bases from V and 6 from J; bases not matched to a gene: 6. This CDR3 is built from 15 residues. CDR3 protein: CASSLLAGGPDTQYF. The CDR3 nucleotides are TGTGCCAGCAGCCTACTAGCGGGAGGGCCGGATACGCAGTATTTT.

The chain couples TRBV4-2 to TRBJ1-4; TRBD1 is a possible D gene (5 bases). This CDR3 has 17 residues. V was cut by 0 bases and J by 4 bases, with 15 bases left in between. The germline gives CDR1 LGHNA, CDR2 YNFKEQ. The CDR3, as DNA: TGTGCCAGCAGCCAAGACTGGGACGACAGTCTTAATGAAAAACTGTTTTTT. Translated, it gives CASSQDWDDSLNEKLFF.

The sample holds one count of this clonotype. This sequence joins TRBV5-1 and TRBJ2-1; 12 bases line up with TRBD2. Germline lookup yields CDR1 SGHRS and CDR2 YFSETQ. CDR3 length equals 18 residues. V gave up 1 base and J gave up 4 bases; unmatched junction bases: 9. CDR3 protein: CASSLSLTSGRGYNEQFF. CDR3 DNA sequence: TGCGCCAGCAGCTTGTCCCTGACTAGCGGGAGAGGGTACAATGAGCAGTTCTTC.

The V gene is TRBV20-1, the J gene TRBJ2-7; no clear D. The CDR3 totals 14 residues. V lost 6 bases and J 3 bases, leaving 18 bases between the germline ends. Germline values: CDR1 DFQATT, CDR2 SNEGSKA (reference sequence). The CDR3 region is CSAATLTTRYEQYV. The DNA for the CDR3 is TGCAGTGCGGCGACTCTTACTACCCGCTACGAGCAGTACGTC.

V is TRBV6-5 and J is TRBJ1-2; TRBD1 might be the D (5 bases). Trimming pared 6 bases from V and 5 bases from J, leaving 13 bases between. The CDR3 has 13 amino acids. Germline V gives CDR1 MNHEY, CDR2 SVGAGI. In DNA form, the CDR3 reads TGTGCCAGCAGCCCAGGGTGGGGGTATGGCTACACCTTC. Residues: CASSPGWGYGYTF.